The clone carrying this TCR beta chain showed up many times. This sample was included in a study of blood T cell repertoires in COVID-19. Study as a whole: The United States, Italy and Spain supplied acute and convalescent COVID-19 samples. T cells, B-cell-depleted T cells, or PBMCs supplied cDNA or gDNA.

Original handling: Amplification of reference gene primers provided the estimated nucleated cell counts. Produced via immunoSEQ multiplex PCR; TCRdb's table is partial and in-frame only. V and J calls and clone size are those listed in that table; D and trimming were worked out from the DNA. This sample carries around 300,000 clones, approximately 82% of them seen once, and the ten largest clones take approximately 3%. The sequence came from a young man with active or convalescent COVID-19. Sequencing was performed on peripheral blood.

This CDR3 is CASSSRGGRDTQYF. The CDR3 coding sequence is TGCGCCAGCAGCTCTCGGGGGGGAAGAGATACGCAGTATTTT. The chain has TRBV5-1 and TRBJ2-3; 8 bases are shared with TRBD2. V lost 3 bases, J lost 5 bases, and 5 bases stayed unmatched. This CDR3 is built from 14 residues. The germline CDR1 and CDR2 sequences are SGHRS and YFSETQ.